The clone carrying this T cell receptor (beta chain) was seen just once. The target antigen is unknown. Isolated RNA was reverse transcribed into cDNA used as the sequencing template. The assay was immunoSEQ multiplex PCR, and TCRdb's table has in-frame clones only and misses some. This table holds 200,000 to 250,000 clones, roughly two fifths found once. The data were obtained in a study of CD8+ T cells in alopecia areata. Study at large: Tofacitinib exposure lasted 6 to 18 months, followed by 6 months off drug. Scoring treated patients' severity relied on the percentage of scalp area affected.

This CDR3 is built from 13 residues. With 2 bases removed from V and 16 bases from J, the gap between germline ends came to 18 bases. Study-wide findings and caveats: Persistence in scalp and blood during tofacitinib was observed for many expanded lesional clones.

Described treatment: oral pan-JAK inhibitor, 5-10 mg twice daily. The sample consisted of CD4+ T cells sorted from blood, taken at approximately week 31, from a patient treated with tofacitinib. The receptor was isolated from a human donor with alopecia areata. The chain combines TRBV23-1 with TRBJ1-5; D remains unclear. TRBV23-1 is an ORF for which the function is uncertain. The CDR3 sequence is CASSQRQIGPGHF. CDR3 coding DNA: TGCGCCAGCAGTCAACGCCAGATCGGACCCGGCCATTTT.